One sample yielded the 23 T cell receptor beta chains listed below, sequenced in a study of cytomegalovirus exposure and HLA in healthy donors. The PCR used 60 Vbeta and 13 Jbeta primers. Measured with immunoSEQ multiplex PCR; TCRdb has only the in-frame clones, and not every one. Here the sample spans around 100,000 clones, roughly 70% being singletons. Specimen: PBMCs. The receptor set was obtained from a young woman in good health and CMV-seropositive.

This clone was detected a few times. Written as DNA, the CDR3 is TGTGCCAGCAGCCTCGGGGCAGATACGCAGTATTTT. Amino acids: CASSLGADTQYF. The gene calls are TRBV7-6 and TRBJ2-3; a possible D gene is TRBD2 (5 bases). V was pared by 5 bases and J by 4 bases, with 7 bases between. CDR3 size: 12 residues. Germline CDR1 SGHVS, CDR2 FNYEAQ.

The chain recombines TRBV7-6 with TRBJ1-5, with unresolved D. V lost 5 bases and J 4 bases, leaving 12 bases between the germline ends. The germline CDR1 and CDR2 sequences are SGHVS and FNYEAQ. The CDR3 covers 14 residues. CDR3 loop: CASSKPGENQPQHF. The CDR3 DNA follows: TGTGCCAGCAGCAAACCAGGCGAGAATCAGCCCCAGCATTTT.

V is TRBV27 and J is TRBJ1-2; a possible D gene is TRBD1 (6 bases). Germline V gives CDR1 MNHEY, CDR2 SMNVEV (reference sequence). The CDR3 runs 17 residues. The V end lost 5 bases, the J end lost 0 bases, and 19 bases lay between the germline ends. The CDR3 DNA reads TGTGCCAGCAGTCCCGCCGTGGGGACACAGACTAACTATGGCTACACCTTC. Amino acids: CASSPAVGTQTNYGYTF.

Here the CDR3 DNA reads TGTGCCAGCAGCCAAGATTGGCAGGCTAGCACAGATACGCAGTATTTT. Protein sequence: CASSQDWQASTDTQYF. The chain carries TRBV4-2 and TRBJ2-3, with D unresolved. Germline V gene data show CDR1 as LGHNA and CDR2 as YNFKEQ. V lost 0 bases, J lost 0 bases, and 10 bases lay in between. The CDR3 extends over 16 amino acids.

The chain recombines TRBV14 with TRBJ2-5, with D possibly matching TRBD2 (6 bases). CDR3 length: 14 residues. Germline V gene sequence: CDR1 SGHDN, CDR2 FVKESK. Trimming took 4 bases from V and 4 from J, leaving 13 bases between them. The CDR3 region has the DNA TGTGCCAGCAGCCTCCTGGGACTGGCAGAGACCCAGTACTTC. Translated, it gives CASSLLGLAETQYF.

The V gene is TRBV6-5, the J gene TRBJ2-7; tentatively, D is TRBD1 (6 bases). V lost 6 bases and J lost 3, with 15 bases in between. This CDR3 spans 14 amino acids. Germline V CDR1 and CDR2: MNHEY, SVGAGI. CDR3 residues: CASSPGQSNYEQYF. Here the CDR3 DNA reads TGTGCCAGCAGCCCTGGACAGTCCAACTACGAGCAGTACTTC.

The J gene is TRBJ1-5, the V gene TRBV28, with a weak D call TRBD1 (5 bases). Trimming stripped 5 bases from V and 4 bases from J, with 18 bases between. CDR3 size: 16 residues. Looked up from germline, CDR1 is MDHEN and CDR2 is SYDVKM. In DNA, the CDR3 is TGTGCCAGCAGTGCCAGGGCCTTAGCCCCTAATCAGCCCCAGCATTTT. Protein sequence: CASSARALAPNQPQHF.

This chain's CDR3 is CASRSDRANEAFF. The DNA of the CDR3 is TGTGCCAGCAGATCCGACAGGGCTAACGAAGCTTTCTTT. This chain links TRBV6-6 with TRBJ1-1; 7 bases align to TRBD1. Germline CDR1 reads MNHNY; CDR2 reads SVGAGI (reference sequence). The CDR3 runs 13 residues. Losses at the gene ends were 6 bases for V and 8 bases for J; bases not matched to a gene: 9.

The V gene is TRBV27, the J gene TRBJ1-5; 8 bases are shared with TRBD1. From germline, CDR1 is MNHEY and CDR2 SMNVEV (reference sequence). The CDR3 consists of 15 residues. V shed 5 bases and J 7 bases; nucleotides not matched to a gene: 10. CDR3 residues: CASSLEAGGWQPQHF. The CDR3 region has the DNA TGTGCCAGCAGTCTAGAGGCAGGGGGCTGGCAGCCCCAGCATTTT.

The chain is built from TRBV2 and TRBJ2-5, with D maybe TRBD2 (6 bases). CDR1 is SNHLY, CDR2 FYNNEI, per germline. This CDR3 contains 12 residues. V was shortened by 7 bases and J by 5 bases, with 11 bases between the two germline ends. The chain's CDR3 is CASTRLGETQYF. CDR3 nucleotide sequence: TGTGCCAGCACCAGACTAGGGGAGACCCAGTACTTC.

The rearrangement uses TRBV28 and TRBJ2-5, with TRBD1 matching over 9 bases. The CDR3 has 16 amino acids. Germline V gives CDR1 MDHEN, CDR2 SYDVKM. V lost 6 bases to trimming and J lost 3 bases; unmatched junction nucleotides: 11. Here the CDR3 DNA reads TGTGCCAGCAGCTTCGAATACAGGGGGCGCGAAGAGACCCAGTACTTC. Its translation: CASSFEYRGREETQYF.

Only a few counts were recorded for this clone. A read error is likely here: a far larger clone is one base away. The chain has TRBV11-2 and TRBJ2-5, with D unclear. Germline V lookup: CDR1 SGHAT, CDR2 FQNNGV. CDR3 length equals 12 residues. The DNA of the CDR3 is TGTGCCAGCAGCAGCTACGAGGAGACCCGGTACTTC. Protein sequence: CASSSYEETRYF.

V is TRBV29-1 and J is TRBJ1-4; 9 nucleotides agree with TRBD1. Germline V CDR1 and CDR2: SQVTM, ANQGSEA. The V and J ends lost 6 bases and 6 bases, in that order; junction bases with no gene match: 11. The length of the CDR3 is 15 residues. CDR3: CSVEFSQGADEKLFF. For the CDR3, the DNA is TGCAGCGTGGAATTCTCACAGGGGGCGGATGAAAAACTGTTTTTT.

This clone occurred once. The chain uses TRBV2 and TRBJ2-5, with 10 positions matching TRBD2. CDR3 length equals 16 residues. Germline CDR1 and CDR2: SNHLY and FYNNEI. V lost 3 bases and J lost 4; bases outside the gene matches: 8. CDR3 DNA sequence: TGTGCCAGCAGTGAGAGCGGTCTAGCGGGAGCAGAGACCCAGTACTTC. Its translation is CASSESGLAGAETQYF.

The V call is TRBV23-1, the J call TRBJ2-5; 7 positions agree with TRBD1. With the DNA end fitting TRBJ2-7 better, the J assignment may be wrong. TRBV23-1 is annotated as an ORF whose role is uncertain. This CDR3 is 15 amino acids long. The DNA for the CDR3 is TGCGCCAGCAGTCACCCGACAGGGAAGGCGTACGAGCAGTACTTC. This gives the protein CASSHPTGKAYEQYF.

V and J are TRBV9 and TRBJ2-5; 14 bases align to TRBD2. With V trimmed by 2 bases and J by 5 bases, 11 bases remained unmatched. The length of the CDR3 is 18 residues. Germline assignment: CDR1 SGDLS and CDR2 YYNGEE. CDR3 nucleotides: TGTGCCAGCAGCGTCTCAGTCGGGACTAGCGGGAGTGTGGAGACCCAGTACTTC. This encodes CASSVSVGTSGSVETQYF.

This chain uses TRBV5-1 with TRBJ2-7, with 7 bases that match TRBD1. The CDR3 covers 14 residues. The trim removed 7 bases at V and 0 bases at J, leaving 7 bases unmatched. Germline values: CDR1 SGHRS, CDR2 YFSETQ. The CDR3 reads CASLRDSSSYEQYF. CDR3 nucleotide sequence: TGCGCCAGCTTACGGGACAGCAGCTCCTACGAGCAGTACTTC.

In DNA, the CDR3 is TGCGCCAGCAGCTTGGAAGGAGGCGAAGCTTTCTTT. This gives the protein CASSLEGGEAFF. The genes are TRBV5-1 and TRBJ1-1; D call uncertain. The CDR3 has 12 residues. Germline-derived CDR1 and CDR2 are SGHRS and YFSETQ. The V gene lost 0 bases and the J gene lost 8 bases, with 8 bases spanning the gap.

V and J are TRBV7-2 and TRBJ1-1; D unresolved. The V end was cut by 5 bases, the J end by 1 base, with 11 bases between. Germline V gene data show CDR1 as SGHTA and CDR2 as FQGNSA. CDR3 length: 14 residues. The CDR3 region is CASSPNPGNTEAFF. The DNA of the CDR3 is TGTGCCAGCAGCCCGAACCCAGGGAACACTGAAGCTTTCTTT.

The chain uses TRBV15 and TRBJ1-5; D call uncertain. In germline, CDR1 is LNHNV, CDR2 YYDKDF (reference sequence). Deletions cut 0 bases from V and 5 bases from J, with 5 bases between. CDR3 size: 13 residues. CDR3 nucleotide sequence: TGTGCCACCAGCAGAGAGGCCCATCAGCCCCAGCATTTT. This encodes CATSREAHQPQHF.

The chain joins TRBV2 to TRBJ2-7; 8 positions match TRBD2. With 2 bases clipped from V and 3 bases from J, the junction kept 6 bases outside the gene matches. The CDR3 sequence is 15 residues long. Germline lookup yields CDR1 SNHLY and CDR2 FYNNEI. CDR3 region: CASSESGGYYYEQYF. In DNA form, the CDR3 reads TGTGCCAGCAGTGAAAGCGGGGGATATTACTACGAGCAGTACTTC.

The rearrangement uses TRBV28 and TRBJ1-1; D gene ambiguous. Germline V CDR1 and CDR2: MDHEN, SYDVKM. Trimming shortened V by 2 bases and J by 0 bases, and 7 bases separated the two germline ends. This CDR3 contains 14 residues. The CDR3 nucleotides are TGTGCCAGCAGTTTACCTACTATGAACACTGAAGCTTTCTTT. This gives the protein CASSLPTMNTEAFF.

The rearrangement links TRBV28 to TRBJ1-5, with a weak D call TRBD1 (5 bases). Trimming took 6 bases from V and 4 from J, leaving 10 bases between them. The CDR3 length is 13 residues. CDR1 and CDR2 from the germline V gene are MDHEN and SYDVKM. The CDR3 bases are TGTGCCAGCAGCGGGACTTTAAATCAGCCCCAGCATTTT. Protein: CASSGTLNQPQHF.